This paragraph reports one T cell receptor (beta chain). The CDR3 length is 13 residues. Germline V CDR1 and CDR2: MNHEY, SMNVEV (reference sequence). Trimming stripped 9 bases from V and 7 bases from J, with 19 bases between. The data are from a study of blood T cell repertoires in COVID-19. The overall study: Acute and convalescent COVID-19 samples came from the United States, Italy and Spain. Sources were T cells, B-cell-depleted T cells, or PBMCs; the material itself was cDNA or gDNA.

Authors' data handling: Amplified reference gene primers provided the basis for estimating nucleated cell counts. This table comes from immunoSEQ multiplex PCR, and its TCRdb copy is limited to in-frame clones, with some not included. V, J and clone size were drawn from that table, and D and trimming were deduced from the DNA. The table shows a few hundred thousand clones, with 70% to 90% occurring only once. Sequencing used peripheral blood. The sequence derives from a young woman with active or convalescent COVID-19. V usage is TRBV27 and J usage is TRBJ2-7, with D possibly matching TRBD2 (7 bases). CDR3 amino acids: CASTDGGLREQYF. CDR3 DNA sequence: TGTGCCAGTACAGACGGGGGGCTCAGAGAGCAGTACTTC.